Listed here is a single TCR beta chain. This CDR3 has 16 amino acids. V was cut by 4 bases and J by 5 bases, with 20 bases left in between. Germline CDR1 reads SGHRS; CDR2 reads YFSETQ. Data came from immunoSEQ multiplex PCR; TCRdb stores just in-frame clones and leaves some out. The sample lists tens of thousands of clones; roughly 85% were seen once. This entry belongs to a study of blood T cell repertoires in COVID-19. Study overall: Acute and convalescent COVID-19 samples came from the United States, Italy and Spain. Nucleic acid was either cDNA or gDNA, and it came from T cells, B-cell-depleted T cells, or PBMCs.

Sample: peripheral blood. The sequence derives from a human donor in a cohort sampled during active COVID-19. The chain combines TRBV5-1 with TRBJ2-3; D may be TRBD2 (5 bases). CDR3 protein: CASSPKAETGKDTQYF. The CDR3 DNA is TGCGCCAGCAGCCCAAAAGCGGAAACTGGGAAAGATACGCAGTATTTT. The complete variable domain, with remaining parts taken from reference TRBV5-1 and TRBJ2-3, reads KAGVTQTPRYLIKTRGQQVTLSCSPISGHRSVSWYQQTPGQGLQFLFEYFSETQRNKGNFPGRFSGRQFSNSRSEMNVSTLELGDSALYLCASSPKAETGKDTQYFGPGTRLTVL.